This record looks at one T cell receptor beta chain sequence and its context. Its specificity is not known. Repertoires were generated with immunoSEQ multiplex PCR, while TCRdb's copy carries only in-frame clones and drops some. There are 100,000 to 150,000 clones in the sample; roughly 88% occur only once, and 4.4% lies in the top ten. This entry belongs to a study of T cell responses to AZD1222 COVID-19 vaccine. The study, taken as a whole, reports: There were mostly white British donors and more females than males, and clonal diversity was possibly underestimated.

Sequenced here: peripheral blood, sampled on day 0 of MenACWY control vaccination. The receptor's source is an adult in good health.

This CDR3 is CASSVGGANEKLFF. The CDR3 DNA follows: TGTGCCAGCAGCGTAGGGGGGGCTAATGAAAAACTGTTTTTT. The genes are TRBV9 and TRBJ1-4; tentative D call: TRBD1 (5 bases). Trimming cost V 0 bases and J 3 bases, with 6 bases left between them. This CDR3 is built from 14 residues. Per the germline V gene, CDR1 is SGDLS and CDR2 is YYNGEE. Full variable domain (missing parts from reference TRBV9 and TRBJ1-4): DSGVTQTPKHLITATGQRVTLRCSPRSGDLSVYWYQQSLDQGLQFLIQYYNGEERAKGNILERFSAQQFPDLHSELNLSSLELGDSALYFCASSVGGANEKLFFGSGTQLSVL.